Below are 4 T cell receptor beta chains sequenced from a single sample in a study of cytomegalovirus exposure and HLA in healthy donors listed by TCRdb under 2017. The library was built by means of the immunoSEQ multiplex PCR assay. For the multiplex PCR, a mixture combining 60 forward primers for TCR Vbeta segments and 13 reverse primers for TCR Jbeta segments was used. What TCRdb holds here is the immuneACCESS table cut down to in-frame rearrangements. Part of the clones is not present; checked against another copy, under half of the missing clones reflect an unresolved V gene, and the others are unexplained. In all, the sample holds 180,000 or so clones, and 8.5% to 10% of those were seen once. Less than 1.5% of the sample belongs to the ten largest clones. The sample was PBMCs. These receptor sequences come from a woman younger than 45 in good health and CMV-seropositive.

The table lists this clone with a few counts. V usage is TRBV5-4 and J usage is TRBJ1-2, with 8 nucleotides matching TRBD1. The CDR3 consists of 14 residues. Trimming cost V 2 bases and J 5 bases; bases outside gene matches: 5. Germline V CDR1 and CDR2: SGHNT, YYREEE (reference sequence). Written as DNA, the CDR3 is TGTGCCAGCAGCTTCAGTAGACAGGGGTATGGCTACACCTTC. This gives the protein CASSFSRQGYGYTF.

The V and J genes are TRBV5-1 and TRBJ1-3; a possible D gene is TRBD1 (5 bases). V was trimmed by 2 bases and J by 0 bases, leaving 9 bases between them. From germline, CDR1 is SGHRS and CDR2 YFSETQ. The CDR3 contains 15 residues. In DNA, the CDR3 is TGCGCCAGCAGCTTCCTAGGGGACTCTGGAAACACCATATATTTT. It codes for CASSFLGDSGNTIYF.

This clone occurred a few times. This chain connects TRBV25-1 to TRBJ2-7, with a weak D call TRBD1 (6 bases). With 4 bases removed from V and 2 bases from J, the gap between germline ends came to 18 bases. Per germline, CDR1 MGHDK and CDR2 SYGVNS. The CDR3 sequence is 16 residues long. CDR3 in amino acids: CASSAKSQGGAYEQYF. The CDR3 DNA is TGTGCCAGCAGTGCCAAGTCACAGGGTGGGGCCTACGAGCAGTACTTC.

The CDR3 DNA reads as TGTGCCAGCAGCGCTGGGACAGGGAATGAAAAACTGTTTTTT. Protein: CASSAGTGNEKLFF. This chain connects TRBV9 to TRBJ1-4; 9 bases map to TRBD1. The CDR3 is 14 amino acids. The germline V gene has CDR1 SGDLS and CDR2 YYNGEE. The V segment lost 3 bases and the J segment 5 bases; nucleotides outside the gene matches: 2.